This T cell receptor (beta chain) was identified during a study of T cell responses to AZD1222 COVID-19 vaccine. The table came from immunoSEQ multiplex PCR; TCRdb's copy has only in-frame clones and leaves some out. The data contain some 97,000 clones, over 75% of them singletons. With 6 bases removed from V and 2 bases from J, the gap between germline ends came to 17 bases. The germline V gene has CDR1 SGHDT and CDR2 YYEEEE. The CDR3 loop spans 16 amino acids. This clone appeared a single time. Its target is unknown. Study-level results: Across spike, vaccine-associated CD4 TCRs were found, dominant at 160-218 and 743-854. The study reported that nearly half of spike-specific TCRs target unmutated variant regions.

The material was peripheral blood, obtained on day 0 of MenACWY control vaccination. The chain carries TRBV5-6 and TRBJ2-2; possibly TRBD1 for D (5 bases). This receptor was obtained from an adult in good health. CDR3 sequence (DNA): TGTGCCAGCACCTCCGACTGGACAACTAACACCGGGGAGCTGTTTTTT. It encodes CASTSDWTTNTGELFF.